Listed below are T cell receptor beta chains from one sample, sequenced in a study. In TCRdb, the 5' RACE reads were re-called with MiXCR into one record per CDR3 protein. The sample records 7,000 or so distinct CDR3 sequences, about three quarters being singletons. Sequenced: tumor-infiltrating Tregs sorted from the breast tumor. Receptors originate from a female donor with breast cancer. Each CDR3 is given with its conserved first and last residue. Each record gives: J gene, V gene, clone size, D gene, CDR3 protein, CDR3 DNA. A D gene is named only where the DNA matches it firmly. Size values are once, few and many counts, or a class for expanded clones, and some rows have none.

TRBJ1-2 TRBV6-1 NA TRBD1 CATNTGQGVYGYTF TGTGCCACCAACACAGGACAGGGGGTATATGGCTACACCTTC
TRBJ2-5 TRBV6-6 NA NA CASRRDLQETQYF TGTGCCAGCAGGAGGGACTTACAAGAGACCCAGTACTTC
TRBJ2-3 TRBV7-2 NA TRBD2 CASSLVGGLAGDTQYF TGTGCCAGCAGCTTAGTCGGGGGACTAGCGGGAGACACGCAGTATTTT
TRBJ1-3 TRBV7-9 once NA CASSLGGLAGNTIYF TGTGCCAGCAGCTTGGGGGGCCTTGCGGGAAACACCATATATTTT
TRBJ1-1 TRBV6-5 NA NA CASRDGWMNTEAFF TGTGCCAGCAGAGATGGGTGGATGAACACTGAAGCTTTCTTT
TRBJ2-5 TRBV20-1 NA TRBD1 CSAPDRGRGETQYF TGCAGTGCCCCGGACAGGGGGCGTGGGGAGACCCAGTACTTC
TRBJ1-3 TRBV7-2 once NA CASSSVPNSGNTIYF TGTGCCAGCAGCTCAGTCCCGAACTCTGGAAACACCATATATTTT
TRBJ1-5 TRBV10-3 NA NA CAISESGGTPNQPQHF TGTGCCATCAGTGAGTCGGGGGGGACACCCAATCAGCCCCAGCATTTT
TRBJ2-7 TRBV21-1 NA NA CASSKALLSGGGVSFSYEQYF TGTGCCAGCAGCAAAGCGCTTCTTTCGGGCGGAGGAGTATCGTTTTCCTACGAGCAGTACTTC
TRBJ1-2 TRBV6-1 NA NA CASSDPGQLYGYTF TGTGCCAGCAGTGATCCAGGACAGCTGTATGGCTACACCTTC
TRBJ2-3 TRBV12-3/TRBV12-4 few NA CASSFWGQEDTQYF TGTGCCAGCAGTTTCTGGGGGCAAGAAGATACGCAGTATTTT
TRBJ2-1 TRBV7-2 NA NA CASSLAVVEQFF TGTGCCAGCAGCTTAGCTGTGGTCGAGCAGTTCTTC
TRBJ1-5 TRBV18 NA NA CASSPGGPGQPQHF TGTGCCAGCTCACCAGGGGGCCCGGGTCAGCCCCAGCATTTT
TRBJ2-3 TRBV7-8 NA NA CASSLATDTQYF TGTGCCAGCAGCTTAGCTACAGATACGCAGTATTTT
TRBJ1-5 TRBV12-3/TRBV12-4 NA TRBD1 CASSLGTGFQPQHF TGTGCCAGCAGCTTAGGGACAGGGTTTCAGCCCCAGCATTTT
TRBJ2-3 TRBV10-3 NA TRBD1 CAIRTGGRDTQYF TGTGCCATCAGAACAGGGGGAAGGGATACGCAGTATTTT
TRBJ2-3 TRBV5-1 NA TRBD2 CASGLRGGQDTQYF TGCGCCAGCGGCCTACGGGGGGGGCAAGATACGCAGTATTTT
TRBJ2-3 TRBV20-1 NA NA CSARDGASTDTQYF TGCAGTGCTAGAGATGGGGCTAGCACAGATACGCAGTATTTT
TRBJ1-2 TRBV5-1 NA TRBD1 CASGTGETEYGYTF TGCGCCAGCGGGACAGGCGAAACCGAATATGGCTACACCTTC
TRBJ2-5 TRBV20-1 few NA CSAQTTSSGAQYF TGCAGTGCCCAGACTACAAGCTCAGGGGCCCAGTACTTC
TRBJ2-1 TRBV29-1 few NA CSVEDHRLGQFF TGCAGCGTTGAAGATCACAGACTAGGGCAGTTCTTC
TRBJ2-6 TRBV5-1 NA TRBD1 CASSRILIQGATGANVLTF TGCGCCAGCAGCCGTATCCTGATACAGGGGGCTACTGGGGCCAACGTCCTGACTTTC
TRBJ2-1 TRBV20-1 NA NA CSARVSYNEQFF TGCAGTGCTAGAGTCTCATACAATGAGCAGTTCTTC
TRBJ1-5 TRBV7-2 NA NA CASSFQDSFNSNQPQHF TGTGCCAGCAGCTTCCAGGACAGCTTCAATAGCAATCAGCCCCAGCATTTT
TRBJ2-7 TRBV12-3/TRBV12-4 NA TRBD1 CASSLYGTGGYEQYF TGTGCCAGCAGTTTATATGGGACAGGGGGCTACGAGCAGTACTTC
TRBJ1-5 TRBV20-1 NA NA CSARASTGDNQPQHF TGCAGTGCTAGAGCTTCTACAGGTGACAATCAGCCCCAGCATTTT
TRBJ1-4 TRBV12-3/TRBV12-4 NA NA CASSLLDSPNEKLFF TGTGCCAGCAGTTTACTTGACAGCCCTAATGAAAAACTGTTTTTT
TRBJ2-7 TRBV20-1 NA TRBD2 CSASLMLAGPYEQYF TGCAGTGCTTCCCTGATGTTAGCGGGGCCCTACGAGCAGTACTTC
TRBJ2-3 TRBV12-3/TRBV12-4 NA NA CASKPRGRDTQYF TGTGCCAGCAAGCCCCGGGGGCGAGATACGCAGTATTTT
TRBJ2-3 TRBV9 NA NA CASSGLGQGTDTQYF TGTGCCAGCAGCGGACTTGGGCAGGGCACAGATACGCAGTATTTT
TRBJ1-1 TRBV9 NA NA CASSNRNTEAFF TGTGCCAGCAGCAATCGGAACACTGAAGCTTTCTTT
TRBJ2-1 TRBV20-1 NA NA CSLGGNYNEQFF TGCAGTTTGGGTGGAAACTACAATGAGCAGTTCTTC
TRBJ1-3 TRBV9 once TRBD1 CASSFSSGYQGDTIYF TGTGCCAGCAGCTTCAGCTCAGGCTATCAGGGGGACACCATATATTTT
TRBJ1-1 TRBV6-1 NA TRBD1 CASIARDRGRTEAFF TGTGCCAGCATTGCCCGGGACAGGGGGCGAACTGAAGCTTTCTTT
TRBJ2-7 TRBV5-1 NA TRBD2 CASSPAGYTYEQYF TGCGCCAGCAGCCCAGCGGGGTACACCTACGAGCAGTACTTC
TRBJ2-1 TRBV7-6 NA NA CASSLVPGSSYEQFF TGTGCCAGCAGCTTAGTTCCAGGAAGCTCCTACGAGCAGTTCTTC
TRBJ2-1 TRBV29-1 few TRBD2 CSVGLAGAGEQFF TGCAGCGTCGGACTAGCGGGAGCCGGTGAGCAGTTCTTC
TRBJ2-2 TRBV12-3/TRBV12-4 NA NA CASNPAIGPYTGELFF TGTGCCAGCAACCCTGCAATCGGGCCCTACACCGGGGAGCTGTTTTTT
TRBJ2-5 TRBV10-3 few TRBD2 CAISESYLAGDQYF TGTGCCATCAGTGAGTCCTATCTAGCGGGGGATCAGTACTTC
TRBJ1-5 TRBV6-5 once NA CASSYDSSNQPQHF TGTGCCAGCAGTTACGACAGTAGCAATCAGCCCCAGCATTTT
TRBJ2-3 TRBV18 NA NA CASSPPGQMGTQYF TGTGCCAGCTCACCCCCCGGACAGATGGGAACGCAGTATTTT
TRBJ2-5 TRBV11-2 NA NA CASSSQETQYF TGTGCCAGCAGCTCTCAAGAGACCCAGTACTTC
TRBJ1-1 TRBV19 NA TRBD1 CASSMAGTVSGAFF TGTGCCAGTAGTATGGCCGGGACAGTCTCGGGAGCTTTCTTT
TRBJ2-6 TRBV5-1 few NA CASSLEGPGANVLTF TGCGCCAGCAGCTTGGAGGGCCCCGGGGCCAACGTCCTGACTTTC
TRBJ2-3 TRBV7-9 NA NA CASSLAPGSTDTQYF TGTGCCAGCAGCTTAGCGCCAGGTTCCACAGATACGCAGTATTTT
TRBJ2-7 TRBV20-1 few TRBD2 CSARDVLAGVMYEQYF TGCAGTGCTAGAGATGTCCTAGCGGGAGTAATGTACGAGCAGTACTTC
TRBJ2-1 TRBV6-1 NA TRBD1 CASTRQGYNEQFF TGTGCCAGCACCCGACAGGGTTACAATGAGCAGTTCTTC
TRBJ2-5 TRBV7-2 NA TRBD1 CASRDRGEETQYF TGTGCCAGCAGAGACAGGGGAGAAGAGACCCAGTACTTC
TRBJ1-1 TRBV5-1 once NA CASSSTGLTEAFF TGCGCCAGCAGCAGTACAGGGCTAACTGAAGCTTTCTTT